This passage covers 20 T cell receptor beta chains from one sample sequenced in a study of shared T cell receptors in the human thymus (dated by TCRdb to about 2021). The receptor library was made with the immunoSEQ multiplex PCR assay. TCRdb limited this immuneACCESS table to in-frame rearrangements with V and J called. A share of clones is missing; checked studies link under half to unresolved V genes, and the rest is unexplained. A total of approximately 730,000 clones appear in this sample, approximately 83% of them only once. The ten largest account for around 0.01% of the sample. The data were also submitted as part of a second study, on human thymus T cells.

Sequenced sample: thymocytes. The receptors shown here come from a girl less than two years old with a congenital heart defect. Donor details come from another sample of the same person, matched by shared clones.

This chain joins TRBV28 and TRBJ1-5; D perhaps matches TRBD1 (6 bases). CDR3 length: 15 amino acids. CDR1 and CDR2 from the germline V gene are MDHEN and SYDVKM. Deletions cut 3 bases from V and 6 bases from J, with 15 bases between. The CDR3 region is CASSFGRGIGQPQHF. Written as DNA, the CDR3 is TGTGCCAGCAGTTTTGGCAGGGGAATTGGTCAGCCCCAGCATTTT.

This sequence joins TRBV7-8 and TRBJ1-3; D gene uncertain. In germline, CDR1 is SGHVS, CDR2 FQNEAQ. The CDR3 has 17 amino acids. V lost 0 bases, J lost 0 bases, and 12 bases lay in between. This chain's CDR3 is CASSLAKSRFSGNTIYF. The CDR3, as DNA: TGTGCCAGCAGCTTAGCTAAGTCGCGGTTCTCTGGAAACACCATATATTTT.

The CDR3 sequence is CASSEIRHSCTDTQYF. The CDR3 bases are TGTGCCAGCAGTGAAATTCGGCACAGCTGCACAGATACGCAGTATTTT. V usage is TRBV6-1 and J usage is TRBJ2-3; the D is unclear. In germline, CDR1 is MNHNS, CDR2 SASEGT. Trimming removed 2 bases at V and 1 base at J, with 13 bases between. CDR3 size: 16 residues.

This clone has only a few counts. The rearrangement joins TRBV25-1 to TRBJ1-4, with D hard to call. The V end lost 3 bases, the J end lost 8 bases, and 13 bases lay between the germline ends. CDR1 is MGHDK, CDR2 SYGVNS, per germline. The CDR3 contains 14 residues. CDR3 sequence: CASSEGSGREKLFF. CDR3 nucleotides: TGTGCCAGCAGTGAGGGTTCGGGAAGGGAAAAACTGTTTTTT.

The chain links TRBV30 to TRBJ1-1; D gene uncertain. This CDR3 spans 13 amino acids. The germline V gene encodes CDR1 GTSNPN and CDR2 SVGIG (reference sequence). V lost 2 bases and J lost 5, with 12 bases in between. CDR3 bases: TGTGCCTGGAGTCCCTTAATTTGTACTGAAGCTTTCTTT. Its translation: CAWSPLICTEAFF.

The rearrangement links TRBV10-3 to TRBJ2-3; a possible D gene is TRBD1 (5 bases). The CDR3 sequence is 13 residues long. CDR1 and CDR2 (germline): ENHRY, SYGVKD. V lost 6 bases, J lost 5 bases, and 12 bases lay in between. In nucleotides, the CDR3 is TGTGCCATCAGGGACACTTCAGGAGATACGCAGTATTTT. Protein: CAIRDTSGDTQYF.

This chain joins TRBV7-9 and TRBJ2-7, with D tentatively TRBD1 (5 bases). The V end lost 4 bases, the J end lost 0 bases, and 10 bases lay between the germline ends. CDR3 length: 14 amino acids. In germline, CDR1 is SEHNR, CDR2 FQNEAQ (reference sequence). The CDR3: CASSSDSSSYEQYF. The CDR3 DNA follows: TGTGCCAGCAGCTCCGACAGCAGCTCCTACGAGCAGTACTTC.

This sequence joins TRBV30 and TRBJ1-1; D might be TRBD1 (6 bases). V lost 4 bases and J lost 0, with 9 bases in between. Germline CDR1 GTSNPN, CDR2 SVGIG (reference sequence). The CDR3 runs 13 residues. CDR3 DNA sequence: TGTGCCTGGAAGGGGGACCTGAACACTGAAGCTTTCTTT. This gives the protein CAWKGDLNTEAFF.

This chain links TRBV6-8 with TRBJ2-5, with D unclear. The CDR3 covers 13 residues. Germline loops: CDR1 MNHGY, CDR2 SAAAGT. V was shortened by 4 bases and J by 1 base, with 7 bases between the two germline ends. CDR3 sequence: CASSLVVQETQYF. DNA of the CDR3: TGTGCCAGCAGTTTGGTAGTCCAAGAGACCCAGTACTTC.

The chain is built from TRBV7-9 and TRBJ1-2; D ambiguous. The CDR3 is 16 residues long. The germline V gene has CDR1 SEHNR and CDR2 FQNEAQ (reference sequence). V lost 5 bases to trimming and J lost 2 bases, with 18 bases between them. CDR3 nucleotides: TGTGCCAGCAGCCCCCCATGGGTGCGGGCCAACTATGGCTACACCTTC. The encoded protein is CASSPPWVRANYGYTF.

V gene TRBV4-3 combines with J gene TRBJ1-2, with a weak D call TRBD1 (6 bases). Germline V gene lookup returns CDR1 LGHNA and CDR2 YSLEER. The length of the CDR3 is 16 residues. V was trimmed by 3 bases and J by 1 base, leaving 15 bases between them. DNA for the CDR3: TGCGCCAGCAGCCAGCGGGGGGCACTGCATAACTATGGCTACACCTTC. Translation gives CASSQRGALHNYGYTF.

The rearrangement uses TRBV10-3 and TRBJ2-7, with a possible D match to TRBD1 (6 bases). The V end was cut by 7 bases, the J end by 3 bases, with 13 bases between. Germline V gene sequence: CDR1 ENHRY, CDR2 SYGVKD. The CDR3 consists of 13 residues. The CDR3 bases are TGTGCCATCAAGAAGGGACAAAACTACGAGCAGTACTTC. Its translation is CAIKKGQNYEQYF.

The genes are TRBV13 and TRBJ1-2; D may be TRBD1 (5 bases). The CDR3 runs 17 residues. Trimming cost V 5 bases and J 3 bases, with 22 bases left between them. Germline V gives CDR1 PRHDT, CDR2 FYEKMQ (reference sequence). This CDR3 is CASSTREGGEDHYGYTF. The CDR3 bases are TGTGCCAGCAGCACAAGGGAGGGAGGGGAAGACCACTATGGCTACACCTTC.

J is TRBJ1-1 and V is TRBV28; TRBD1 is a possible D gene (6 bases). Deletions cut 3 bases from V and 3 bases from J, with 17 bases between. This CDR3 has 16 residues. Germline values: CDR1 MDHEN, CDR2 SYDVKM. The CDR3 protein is CASSFKGGLGYTEAFF. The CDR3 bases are TGTGCCAGCAGTTTTAAGGGGGGGTTGGGTTACACTGAAGCTTTCTTT.

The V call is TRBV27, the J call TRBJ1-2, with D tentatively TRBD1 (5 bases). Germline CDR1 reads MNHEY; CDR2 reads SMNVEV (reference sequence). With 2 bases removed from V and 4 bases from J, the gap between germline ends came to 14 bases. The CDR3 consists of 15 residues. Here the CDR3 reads CASSLRGGAAYGYTF. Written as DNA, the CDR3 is TGTGCCAGCAGTTTAAGAGGTGGGGCGGCCTATGGCTACACCTTC.

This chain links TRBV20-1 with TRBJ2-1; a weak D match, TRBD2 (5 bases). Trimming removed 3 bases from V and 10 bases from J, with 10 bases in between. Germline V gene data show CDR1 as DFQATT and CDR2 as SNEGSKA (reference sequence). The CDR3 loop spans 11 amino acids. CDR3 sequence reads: CSARTRGEQFF. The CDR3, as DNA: TGCAGTGCTAGGACTCGGGGAGAGCAGTTCTTC.

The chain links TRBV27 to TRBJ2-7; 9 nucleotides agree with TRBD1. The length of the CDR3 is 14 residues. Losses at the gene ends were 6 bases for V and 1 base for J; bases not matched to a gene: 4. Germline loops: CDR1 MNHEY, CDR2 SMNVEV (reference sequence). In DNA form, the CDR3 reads TGTGCCAGCAGGGGGGGACAGGGATCCTACGAGCAGTACTTC. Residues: CASRGGQGSYEQYF.

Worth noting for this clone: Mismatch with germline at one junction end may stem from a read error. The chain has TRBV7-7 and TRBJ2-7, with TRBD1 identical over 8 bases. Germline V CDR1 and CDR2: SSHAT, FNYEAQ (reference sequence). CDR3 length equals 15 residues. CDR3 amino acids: CASSLDDRGSYEQYF. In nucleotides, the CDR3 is TGTGCTAGCAGCTTAGATGACAGGGGATCTTACGAGCAGTACTTC.

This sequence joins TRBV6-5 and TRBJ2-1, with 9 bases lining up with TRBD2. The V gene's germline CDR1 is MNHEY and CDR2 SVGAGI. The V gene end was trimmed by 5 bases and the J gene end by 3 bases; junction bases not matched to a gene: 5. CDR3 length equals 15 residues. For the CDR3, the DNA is TGTGCCAGCAGTAACCCAGCGGGGGGCTACAATGAGCAGTTCTTC. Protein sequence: CASSNPAGGYNEQFF.

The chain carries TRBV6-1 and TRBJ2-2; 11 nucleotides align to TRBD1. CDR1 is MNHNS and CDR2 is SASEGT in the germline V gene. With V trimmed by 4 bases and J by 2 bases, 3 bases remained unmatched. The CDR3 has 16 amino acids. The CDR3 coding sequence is TGTGCCAGCAGTGCGAGGACAGGGGGCAACACCGGGGAGCTGTTTTTT. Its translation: CASSARTGGNTGELFF.